A single sample is the source of the 13 T cell receptor beta chains below, sequenced in a study of metastatic and nonmetastatic thyroid tumors. Using MiXCR, TCRdb re-called clones from the PCR reads. There are approximately 90,000 clones in the sample; 10% to 15% occur only once, and roughly 12% lies in the top ten. Before thyroid surgery, none of the patients had received any treatment. The sample comprised blood. The receptors come from a female donor with papillary thyroid cancer or a benign thyroid nodule (not recorded which). Some clones in this sample may be carry-over from other donors' samples.

This clone was recorded at least ten times. The V call is TRBV2, the J call TRBJ1-3; maybe TRBD1 (6 bases). V lost 8 bases to trimming and J lost 1 base, with 18 bases between them. Germline CDR1 and CDR2: SNHLY and FYNNEI. The CDR3 totals 16 residues. CDR3 in DNA: TGTGCCAGCTCCGGGCTGACAGGTCGATCTGGAAACACCATATATTTT. Translated, it gives CASSGLTGRSGNTIYF.

This clone has more than one count but fewer than ten. The chain combines TRBV19 with TRBJ2-7, with TRBD2 identical over 12 bases. The CDR3 covers 15 residues. Unmatched junction bases numbered 7, after V lost 5 bases and J lost 5 bases. The germline V gene has CDR1 LNHDA and CDR2 SQIVND (reference sequence). CDR3 nucleotide sequence: TGTGCCAGTAGTCGAGCCGGGACTAGCGGGCACGAGCAGTACTTC. The encoded protein is CASSRAGTSGHEQYF.

This clone has only one observation. In nucleotides, the CDR3 is TGTGCCAGCAGCTTAGGGGTAGGGGAGGCTCAACCCCAGCATTTT. The encoded protein is CASSLGVGEAQPQHF. The V call is TRBV7-9, the J call TRBJ1-5, with D tentatively TRBD1 (5 bases). The germline V gene has CDR1 SEHNR and CDR2 FQNEAQ (reference sequence). This CDR3 comprises 15 residues. Trimming cost V 1 base and J 10 bases, with 17 bases left between them.

This clone has ten or more counts. This chain uses TRBV20-1 with TRBJ1-4; D might be TRBD1 (5 bases). With 0 bases removed from V and 8 bases from J, the gap between germline ends came to 10 bases. The CDR3 covers 13 residues. From germline, CDR1 is DFQATT and CDR2 SNEGSKA (reference sequence). The CDR3 is CSAREEWDEKLFF. CDR3 bases: TGCAGTGCTAGAGAGGAATGGGACGAAAAACTGTTTTTT.

This clone was counted ten times or more. The chain couples TRBV7-2 to TRBJ2-7, with TRBD2 as a possible D gene (5 bases). Deletions cut 4 bases from V and 6 bases from J, with 16 bases between. Germline V gives CDR1 SGHTA, CDR2 FQGNSA. The CDR3 runs to 14 residues. For the CDR3, the DNA is TGTGCCAGCAGCTCTCTAGCCACCTCGCGCGAGCAGTACTTC. Encoded protein: CASSSLATSREQYF.

This clone was found many times. V is TRBV20-1 and J is TRBJ2-2, with 14 bases lining up with TRBD2. The CDR3 is made up of 18 amino acids. Germline V gene lookup returns CDR1 DFQATT and CDR2 SNEGSKA (reference sequence). The V and J ends lost 2 bases and 5 bases, in that order; junction bases with no gene match: 10. CDR3 loop: CSARSGLAGGGGTGELFF. CDR3 DNA: TGCAGTGCTAGAAGCGGACTAGCGGGAGGTGGGGGGACCGGGGAGCTGTTTTTT.

The chain joins TRBV12-3 or TRBV12-4 to TRBJ2-7, with TRBD1 matching over 7 bases. The junction had 5 bases not matched to a gene; V was cut back by 4 bases and J by 2 bases. The CDR3 contains 14 residues. CDR3 in amino acids: CASSSGQLTYEQYF. For the CDR3, the DNA is TGTGCCAGCAGTTCGGGACAGCTAACCTACGAGCAGTACTTC.

This clone appeared many times. The gene calls are TRBV28 and TRBJ2-2; 7 bases fit TRBD1. The CDR3 contains 15 residues. V dropped 4 bases and J dropped 4; count of bases not matched to a gene: 6. Germline V gene lookup returns CDR1 MDHEN and CDR2 SYDVKM. In DNA form, the CDR3 reads TGTGCCAGCAGTTGGGGCGACAGGGCCACCGGGGAGCTGTTTTTT. This encodes CASSWGDRATGELFF.

This clone was counted many times. The genes are TRBV19 and TRBJ2-3; unclear D gene. The CDR3 consists of 15 residues. Germline V gives CDR1 LNHDA, CDR2 SQIVND (reference sequence). V lost 3 bases and J lost 0, with 10 bases in between. Here the CDR3 reads CASSISAVSTDTQYF. As DNA, the CDR3 is TGTGCCAGTAGTATTTCAGCAGTAAGCACAGATACGCAGTATTTT.

This clone turned up a few times. This may arise from a read error, as a much more abundant clone is one base away. This sample includes further DNA sequences coding for the same CDR3. This rearrangement joins TRBV6-1 to TRBJ1-1; 12 positions agree with TRBD1. Germline assignment: CDR1 MNHNS and CDR2 SASEGT. V was clipped by 6 bases and J by 6 bases; unmatched bases: 11. The CDR3 totals 16 residues. In DNA form, the CDR3 reads TGTGCCAGCAGACCGCGTGGGGGGACAGGGGGCTCTGAAGCTTTCTTT. Residues: CASRPRGGTGGSEAFF.

This clone was seen repeatedly, ten times or more. The chain uses TRBV4-3 and TRBJ2-3; D is undetermined. V shed 0 bases and J shed 1 base, with 8 bases lying between them. Germline V gene lookup returns CDR1 LGHNA and CDR2 YSLEER. The length of the CDR3 is 15 residues. The CDR3: CASSQDFTGTDTQYF. Written as DNA, the CDR3 is TGCGCCAGCAGCCAAGACTTCACAGGCACAGATACGCAGTATTTT.

At least ten counts were recorded for this clone. The V and J genes are TRBV12-3 or TRBV12-4 and TRBJ2-2; TRBD2 aligns across 12 bases. V gave up 5 bases and J gave up 4 bases; unmatched junction bases: 5. The CDR3 has 16 amino acids. Here the CDR3 DNA reads TGTGCCAGCAGTGGACGGACTAGCGGGACCACCGGGGAGCTGTTTTTT. Protein: CASSGRTSGTTGELFF.

This clone appeared many times. V gene TRBV7-9 combines with J gene TRBJ1-5, with TRBD1 as a possible D gene (6 bases). Germline values: CDR1 SEHNR, CDR2 FQNEAQ (reference sequence). CDR3 length: 13 residues. Trimming pared 4 bases from V and 3 bases from J, leaving 7 bases between. CDR3 sequence reads: CASSWTVNQPQHF. The CDR3 DNA sequence: TGTGCCAGCAGCTGGACAGTCAATCAGCCCCAGCATTTT.